The 15 T cell receptor beta chains below were found in one sample sequenced in a study of cytomegalovirus exposure and HLA in healthy donors. Use of 60 Vbeta and 13 Jbeta primers characterized the PCR. Profiled with immunoSEQ multiplex PCR; TCRdb holds only in-frame clones, not every one. Reported are about 160,000 clones; the ten largest clones contain around 1.9%. The sample comprised PBMCs. Source of these receptors: a man under 40 in good health and CMV-seronegative.

V is TRBV6-1 and J is TRBJ1-2, with D unclear. This CDR3 region has 13 residues. Germline lookup yields CDR1 MNHNS and CDR2 SASEGT. Trimming pared 5 bases from V and 1 base from J, leaving 8 bases between. CDR3 coding DNA: TGTGCCAGCAGTACAACAGATAACTATGGCTACACCTTC. Its protein product is CASSTTDNYGYTF.

The DNA for the CDR3 is TGTGCCAGCAGTTTACAGGGGTTGGGCTACGAGCAGTACTTC. Translated, it gives CASSLQGLGYEQYF. The rearrangement links TRBV27 to TRBJ2-7; maybe TRBD1 (6 bases). CDR1 and CDR2 from the germline V gene are MNHEY and SMNVEV (reference sequence). V lost 2 bases and J lost 3, with 11 bases in between. This CDR3 comprises 14 residues.

V usage is TRBV23-1 and J usage is TRBJ2-7, with D possibly being TRBD1 (5 bases). TRBV23-1 is an open reading frame whose function is uncertain. CDR3 size: 15 residues. V lost 0 bases to trimming and J lost 4 bases, with 13 bases between them. The CDR3 DNA follows: TGCGCCAGCAGTCAATCAAAGGCAGGGTATTACGAGCAGTACTTC. Residues: CASSQSKAGYYEQYF.

The V gene is TRBV7-2, the J gene TRBJ2-1, with TRBD2 identical over 12 bases. The CDR3 runs 13 residues. In germline, CDR1 is SGHTA, CDR2 FQGNSA. The ends lost 3 bases at V and 16 bases at J; junction bases unmatched: 7. The CDR3 DNA follows: TGTGCCAGCAGCTTCGATGGACTAGCGGGACAATTCTTC. Protein: CASSFDGLAGQFF.

This chain links TRBV19 with TRBJ2-7, with 14 bases that match TRBD2. V lost 5 bases to trimming and J lost 5 bases; unmatched junction nucleotides: 5. Germline V gives CDR1 LNHDA, CDR2 SQIVND (reference sequence). The CDR3 loop spans 15 amino acids. CDR3 nucleotides: TGTGCCAGTAGTCTAGGACTAGCGGGAGGCGACGAGCAGTACTTC. Amino acid sequence: CASSLGLAGGDEQYF.

CDR3 region: CASSYGPTGFHEQYF. The DNA for the CDR3 is TGTGCCAGCAGTTACGGCCCGACAGGGTTCCACGAGCAGTACTTC. The chain recombines TRBV6-5 with TRBJ2-7, with TRBD1 identical over 7 bases. This CDR3 region has 15 residues. Germline V gives CDR1 MNHEY, CDR2 SVGAGI. The ends lost 2 bases at V and 5 bases at J; junction bases unmatched: 9.

This rearrangement joins TRBV5-1 to TRBJ2-1; 8 bases line up with TRBD1. Losses at the gene ends were 4 bases for V and 4 bases for J; bases not matched to a gene: 7. The germline V gene has CDR1 SGHRS and CDR2 YFSETQ. The CDR3 has 15 amino acids. The CDR3 DNA is TGCGCCAGCAGCACCGGGACAGGCCCTTACAATGAGCAGTTCTTC. Its protein product is CASSTGTGPYNEQFF.

This chain uses TRBV7-9 with TRBJ1-2; D unresolved. The CDR3 extends over 13 amino acids. Germline CDR1 reads SEHNR; CDR2 reads FQNEAQ (reference sequence). V was shortened by 5 bases and J by 8 bases, with 15 bases between the two germline ends. The CDR3 DNA reads as TGTGCCAGCAGCCCCCTTGGAGGGAAGGGCTACACCTTC. The encoded protein is CASSPLGGKGYTF.

The rearrangement joins TRBV19 to TRBJ2-7, with D tentatively TRBD2 (6 bases). The CDR3 runs to 13 residues. The V and J ends lost 4 bases and 2 bases respectively, with 9 bases between them. The germline V gene has CDR1 LNHDA and CDR2 SQIVND (reference sequence). Here the CDR3 DNA reads TGTGCCAGTAGTAGCGGGACTCCCTACGAGCAGTACTTC. Protein product: CASSSGTPYEQYF. Full variable domain (missing parts from reference TRBV19 and TRBJ2-7): DGGITQSPKYLFRKEGQNVTLSCEQNLNHDAMYWYRQDPGQGLRLIYYSQIVNDFQKGDIAEGYSVSREKKESFPLTVTSAQKNPTAFYLCASSSGTPYEQYFGPGTRLTVT.

This sequence joins TRBV10-3 and TRBJ1-2; tentatively, D is TRBD1 (6 bases). The CDR3 covers 16 residues. V dropped 6 bases and J dropped 4 bases, with 21 bases sitting between them. Germline V gene sequence: CDR1 ENHRY, CDR2 SYGVKD. The CDR3 DNA follows: TGTGCCATCAGCATCGTGGACAGAAGTCCAACCTATGGCTACACCTTC. It translates to CAISIVDRSPTYGYTF.

The chain couples TRBV7-2 to TRBJ1-1; D gene ambiguous. Germline V gene lookup returns CDR1 SGHTA and CDR2 FQGNSA. CDR3 length equals 11 residues. V was cut by 0 bases and J by 12 bases, with 8 bases left in between. The DNA for the CDR3 is TGTGCCAGCAGCTTAGCGCCCAGGACTTTCTTT. This sequence encodes CASSLAPRTFF.

The chain employs TRBV5-6 and TRBJ1-1; 11 bases align to TRBD1. The germline gives CDR1 SGHDT, CDR2 YYEEEE. The J segment lost 5 bases and the V segment lost 5 bases, leaving 5 bases of the junction unmatched. The CDR3 consists of 14 residues. The CDR3 coding sequence is TGTGCCAGCAGGCTTGGGACAGGGGGGACTGAAGCTTTCTTT. Translating gives CASRLGTGGTEAFF.

The chain carries TRBV7-3 and TRBJ2-2; D perhaps matches TRBD1 (5 bases). This CDR3 region has 12 residues. In germline, CDR1 is SGHTA, CDR2 FQGTGA. The germline V and J ends were trimmed by 5 bases and 5 bases, with 6 bases remaining between them. CDR3 in DNA: TGTGCCAGCAGCAGGGGAACCGGGGAGCTGTTTTTT. Residues: CASSRGTGELFF.

This chain connects TRBV18 to TRBJ1-4, with TRBD1 matching over 8 bases. The CDR3 runs to 17 residues. Losses at the gene ends were 1 base for V and 5 bases for J; bases not matched to a gene: 9. CDR1 and CDR2 (germline): KGHSH, LQKENI. As DNA, the CDR3 is TGTGCCAGCTCACCACGGACAGGGTCGTGGCGGAATGAAAAACTGTTTTTT. This translates into CASSPRTGSWRNEKLFF.

The rearrangement links TRBV7-2 to TRBJ2-2; 9 bases match TRBD2. Trimming removed 5 bases from V and 7 bases from J; junction bases left unmatched: 5. The CDR3 totals 14 residues. From germline, CDR1 is SGHTA and CDR2 FQGNSA. The CDR3 protein is CASSGTSFLGELFF. For the CDR3, the DNA is TGTGCCAGCAGCGGGACTAGCTTTCTCGGGGAGCTGTTTTTT.